Each of the 22 T cell receptor beta chains below was sequenced from the same sample in a study of CD8+ T cells in alopecia areata. cDNA prepared by RNA extraction and subsequent reverse transcription served as the template for sequencing. TCRdb's copy holds only in-frame clones and misses some; the assay was immunoSEQ multiplex PCR. The data show fewer than 200,000 clones, around 50% seen once. Sequences were derived from CD4+ T cells sorted from blood, sampled at week 0. These receptors were taken from a human donor with alopecia areata.

This chain connects TRBV20-1 to TRBJ1-1, with D uncertain. The CDR3 sequence is 10 residues long. Germline-derived CDR1 and CDR2 are DFQATT and SNEGSKA (reference sequence). V gave up 6 bases and J gave up 10 bases, with 12 bases separating them. The CDR3 loop reads CSAADGGAFF. The DNA for the CDR3 is TGCAGTGCGGCTGATGGTGGAGCTTTCTTT.

Comments on this clone: At one end, the junction sequence differs from germline, possibly due to a read error. The V and J genes are TRBV7-2 and TRBJ2-2, with no clear D. CDR1 and CDR2 (germline): SGHTA, FQGNSA. CDR3 length: 17 residues. The CDR3 loop is CASSSVGPITKTGELFF. The CDR3 nucleotides are TGTGCCAGCAGCTCCGTGGGCCCCATCACGAAGACCGGGGAGCTGTTTTTT.

Note on this clone: This same CDR3 is encoded by further DNA sequences in the sample. The gene calls are TRBV6-5 and TRBJ2-7, with 7 positions matching TRBD2. CDR1 and CDR2 from the germline V gene are MNHEY and SVGAGI. This CDR3 contains 12 residues. J was trimmed by 1 base and V by 11 bases; bases with no gene match: 5. This CDR3 is CASREGSYEQYF. The DNA of the CDR3 is TGTGCCTCCAGGGAGGGGTCCTACGAGCAGTACTTC.

The gene calls are TRBV5-1 and TRBJ1-1; D call uncertain. Trimming cost V 3 bases and J 5 bases, with 11 bases left between them. CDR1 SGHRS and CDR2 YFSETQ come from the germline V gene. The CDR3 is 13 amino acids. CDR3 sequence (DNA): TGCGCCAGCAGCTCGGACGTGGAGACTGAAGCTTTCTTT. This translates into CASSSDVETEAFF.

V and J are TRBV29-1 and TRBJ1-1; D not resolved. Germline CDR1 and CDR2: SQVTM and ANQGSEA. Trimming took 4 bases from V and 3 from J, leaving 12 bases between them. This CDR3 region has 13 residues. CDR3 region: CSVGAQWDTEAFF. The CDR3 bases are TGCAGCGTTGGCGCTCAGTGGGACACTGAAGCTTTCTTT.

The genes are TRBV7-9 and TRBJ1-6, with a possible D match to TRBD1 (6 bases). The V gene's germline CDR1 is SEHNR and CDR2 FQNEAQ (reference sequence). V lost 6 bases and J 9 bases, leaving 18 bases between the germline ends. This CDR3 region has 15 residues. This chain's CDR3 is CASSSVGGRGSPLHF. DNA of the CDR3: TGTGCCAGCAGTTCCGTTGGGGGGCGAGGTTCACCCCTCCACTTT.

The chain couples TRBV10-2 to TRBJ2-7, with D tentatively TRBD2 (5 bases). The CDR3 is 16 amino acids. Trimming took off 6 bases at V and 7 bases at J, with 25 bases between the two ends. CDR1 and CDR2 from the germline V gene are WSHSY and SAAADI. The CDR3 bases are TGCGCCAGCAGACTGAAGGACTTCGACCCCGAGCGGGAGCAGTACTTC. Its protein product is CASRLKDFDPEREQYF.

This clone was detected many times. This rearrangement joins TRBV6-6 to TRBJ1-2; 7 positions agree with TRBD1. Germline CDR1 and CDR2: MNHNY and SVGAGI (reference sequence). Trimming cost V 8 bases and J 8 bases; bases outside gene matches: 8. This CDR3 region has 12 residues. The CDR3 DNA reads TGTGCCAGCTGGGAGACAGGGAGGGGCTACACCTTC. It codes for CASWETGRGYTF.

J is TRBJ1-1 and V is TRBV29-1, with a possible D match to TRBD1 (5 bases). Trimming shortened V by 3 bases and J by 5 bases, and 19 bases separated the two germline ends. Germline V CDR1 and CDR2: SQVTM, ANQGSEA. This CDR3 has 15 amino acids. The CDR3 is CSVDFQPSKGTEAFF. For the CDR3, the DNA is TGCAGCGTTGATTTCCAACCCTCCAAGGGGACTGAAGCTTTCTTT.

The chain has TRBV1 and TRBJ2-3. TRBV1 counts as a pseudogene. The CDR3 runs to 11 residues. The CDR3 sequence: CTSKKGDTQYF. In DNA form, the CDR3 reads TGCACCAGCAAGAAGGGAGATACGCAGTATTTT.

This clone has only one observation. The J gene is TRBJ1-1, the V gene TRBV30; D remains unclear. Germline CDR1 and CDR2: GTSNPN and SVGIG (reference sequence). V was trimmed by 0 bases and J by 3 bases, leaving 14 bases between them. The CDR3 spans 15 residues. The CDR3 reads CAWSVATVGDTEAFF. CDR3 coding DNA: TGTGCCTGGAGTGTGGCGACGGTTGGGGACACTGAAGCTTTCTTT. Combining the CDR3 with reference TRBV30 and TRBJ1-1 gives the whole variable domain SQTIHQWPATLVQPVGSPLSLECTVEGTSNPNLYWYRQAAGRGLQLLFYSVGIGQISSEVPQNLSASRPQDRQFILSSKKLLLSDSGFYLCAWSVATVGDTEAFFGQGTRLTVV.

The CDR3, as DNA: TGCGCCAGCTCCGGAGACAGACAACAAGAGACCCAGTACTTC. It specifies CASSGDRQQETQYF. This chain connects TRBV5-1 to TRBJ2-5, with a possible D match to TRBD1 (5 bases). This CDR3 is built from 14 residues. Per germline, CDR1 SGHRS and CDR2 YFSETQ. Between the trimmed V and J ends, which lost 7 bases and 2 bases, there was a span of 15 bases.

V is TRBV7-9 and J is TRBJ2-7; a weak D match, TRBD1 (5 bases). From germline, CDR1 is SEHNR and CDR2 FQNEAQ (reference sequence). The CDR3 length is 14 residues. V lost 4 bases and J lost 5, with 15 bases in between. The CDR3: CASSSQGVENEQYF. DNA of the CDR3: TGTGCCAGCAGCTCCCAGGGTGTGGAGAACGAGCAGTACTTC. The full variable domain, rest sourced from reference TRBV7-9 and TRBJ2-7, is DTGVSQNPRHKITKRGQNVTFRCDPISEHNRLYWYRQTLGQGPEFLTYFQNEAQLEKSRLLSDRFSAERPKGSFSTLEIQRTEQGDSAMYLCASSSQGVENEQYFGPGTRLTVT.

The chain links TRBV7-9 to TRBJ1-2, with unresolved D. The CDR3 has 14 amino acids. CDR1 and CDR2 (germline): SEHNR, FQNEAQ (reference sequence). Trimming stripped 2 bases from V and 3 bases from J, with 10 bases between. CDR3 amino acids: CASSLMDGYYGYTF. The CDR3 DNA reads TGTGCCAGCAGCTTAATGGACGGATACTATGGCTACACCTTC.

The CDR3 loop is CASSEGNKNTEAFF. The CDR3 region has the DNA TGTGCCAGCAGTGAAGGGAACAAGAACACTGAAGCTTTCTTT. The chain carries TRBV6-1 and TRBJ1-1; D not resolved. V was cut by 1 base and J by 1 base, with 7 bases left in between. This CDR3 is built from 14 residues. The V gene's germline CDR1 is MNHNS and CDR2 SASEGT.

The chain links TRBV25-1 to TRBJ1-2, with a tentative D call TRBD1 (5 bases). Germline lookup yields CDR1 MGHDK and CDR2 SYGVNS. The CDR3 spans 13 residues. Between the trimmed V and J ends, which lost 2 bases and 2 bases, there was a span of 6 bases. The CDR3 here is CASSEDRNYGYTF. CDR3 DNA sequence: TGTGCCAGCAGTGAAGACAGAAACTATGGCTACACCTTC.

There are a few counts of this clone. The J gene is TRBJ2-6, the V gene TRBV7-9; possible D gene TRBD2, 6 bases. CDR1 and CDR2 from the germline V gene are SEHNR and FQNEAQ (reference sequence). The V end was cut by 4 bases, the J end by 1 base, with 11 bases between. The CDR3 is 16 residues long. CDR3 amino acids: CASSYARGSGANVLTF. CDR3 sequence (DNA): TGTGCCAGCAGCTACGCACGGGGGTCTGGGGCCAACGTCCTGACTTTC.

This clone has more than one count but fewer than ten. The V and J genes are TRBV5-1 and TRBJ2-1, with 8 nucleotides matching TRBD1. The germline CDR1 and CDR2 sequences are SGHRS and YFSETQ. The length of the CDR3 is 15 residues. Unmatched junction bases numbered 4, after V lost 2 bases and J lost 3 bases. The CDR3 reads CASSLNTGGYNEQFF. The CDR3 region has the DNA TGCGCCAGCAGCTTAAACACAGGGGGCTACAATGAGCAGTTCTTC. Variable domain in full (rest from reference TRBV5-1 and TRBJ2-1): KAGVTQTPRYLIKTRGQQVTLSCSPISGHRSVSWYQQTPGQGLQFLFEYFSETQRNKGNFPGRFSGRQFSNSRSEMNVSTLELGDSALYLCASSLNTGGYNEQFFGPGTRLTVL.

This sequence joins TRBV10-3 and TRBJ2-2; D not certain. The CDR3 spans 14 residues. V was cut by 6 bases and J by 0 bases, with 8 bases left in between. Looked up from germline, CDR1 is ENHRY and CDR2 is SYGVKD. The CDR3 spells CAISTTSNTGELFF. Here the CDR3 DNA reads TGTGCCATCAGCACGACATCGAACACCGGGGAGCTGTTTTTT.

The chain couples TRBV2 to TRBJ1-2, with 7 bases fitting TRBD1. Germline trimming cut 6 bases from V and 8 bases from J; bases unmatched to any gene: 12. The germline gives CDR1 SNHLY, CDR2 FYNNEI. The CDR3 is made up of 14 amino acids. This chain's CDR3 is CASRIGTVIGGYTF. CDR3 DNA: TGTGCCAGCAGAATCGGGACAGTGATTGGGGGCTACACCTTC. The entire variable domain, with the rest obtained from reference TRBV2 and TRBJ1-2, is as follows: EPEVTQTPSHQVTQMGQEVILRCVPISNHLYFYWYRQILGQKVEFLVSFYNNEISEKSEIFDDQFSVERPDGSNFTLKIRSTKLEDSAMYFCASRIGTVIGGYTFGSGTRLTVV.

This clone was counted only a few times. The chain is built from TRBV30 and TRBJ2-3; D is uncertain. The CDR3 extends over 16 amino acids. CDR1 and CDR2 (germline): GTSNPN, SVGIG (reference sequence). Trimming stripped 1 base from V and 1 base from J, with 15 bases between. CDR3 region: CAWSATLGYRTDTQYF. CDR3 DNA: TGTGCCTGGAGTGCAACCCTCGGATATCGCACAGATACGCAGTATTTT.

In its sample, this clone was seen a few times. J is TRBJ2-5 and V is TRBV29-1, with 7 bases identical to TRBD2. CDR1 is SQVTM and CDR2 is ANQGSEA in the germline V gene. V lost 3 bases to trimming and J lost 5 bases; unmatched junction nucleotides: 12. There are 15 residues in the CDR3. This chain's CDR3 is CSVDLSGVLAETQYF. In DNA, the CDR3 is TGCAGCGTTGATCTGAGCGGGGTCCTGGCGGAGACCCAGTACTTC.